A single TCR beta chain is shown here with its context. This entry is derived from a study of blood T cell repertoires in COVID-19. Study as a whole: Samples came from the United States, Italy and Spain, spanning acute and convalescent COVID-19. T cells, B-cell-depleted T cells, or PBMCs provided the cDNA or gDNA that served as material.

In the source study's methods: Estimates of nucleated cell counts were drawn from the amplification of reference gene primers. Sequenced by immunoSEQ multiplex PCR; TCRdb stores in-frame clones only, minus some. D and trimming were read from the DNA, whereas the V and J calls and clone size are those reported in that table. The sample includes about 350,000 clones, 85% to 90% of them seen just once. Enrolment of Seattle patients took place during active infection, and they were followed longitudinally. The receptor was derived from a woman aged 50 to 65 with COVID-19, enrolled during active disease. Sequenced input: peripheral blood.

The CDR3, as DNA: TGCGCCAGCAGCTTGAACCGGGAAGAGACCCAGTACTTC. It encodes CASSLNREETQYF. This chain uses TRBV5-1 with TRBJ2-5; D is unresolved. The CDR3 runs 13 residues. The V and J ends lost 1 base and 3 bases respectively, with 7 bases between them. Germline CDR1 is SGHRS and CDR2 is YFSETQ.